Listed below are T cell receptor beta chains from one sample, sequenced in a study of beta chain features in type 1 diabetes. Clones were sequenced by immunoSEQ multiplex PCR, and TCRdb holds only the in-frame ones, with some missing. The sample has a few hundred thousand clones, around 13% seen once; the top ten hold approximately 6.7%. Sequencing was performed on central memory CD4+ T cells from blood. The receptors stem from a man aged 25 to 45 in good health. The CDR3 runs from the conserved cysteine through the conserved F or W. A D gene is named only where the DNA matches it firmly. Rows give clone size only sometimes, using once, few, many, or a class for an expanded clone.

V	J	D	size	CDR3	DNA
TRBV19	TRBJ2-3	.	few	CASSTQVYSTDTQYF	TGTGCCAGTAGTACACAGGTTTACAGCACAGATACGCAGTATTTT
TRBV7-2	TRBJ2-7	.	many	CASSFAVEQYF	TGTGCCAGCAGCTTCGCAGTCGAGCAGTACTTC
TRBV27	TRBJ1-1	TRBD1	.	CASSFQRQGAMNTEAFF	TGTGCCAGCAGTTTCCAACGGCAGGGGGCAATGAACACTGAAGCTTTCTTT
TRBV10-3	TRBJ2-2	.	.	CAISGTFGELFF	TGTGCCATCAGCGGAACTTTCGGGGAGCTGTTTTTT
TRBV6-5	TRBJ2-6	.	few	CASGRSSGANVLTF	TGTGCCTCCGGAAGGAGCTCTGGGGCCAACGTCCTGACTTTC
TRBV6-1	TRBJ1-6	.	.	CASSVGGSYNSPLHF	TGTGCCAGCAGTGTTGGGGGCTCCTATAATTCACCCCTCCACTTT
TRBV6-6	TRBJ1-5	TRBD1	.	CASSGIGTGLNQPQHF	TGTGCCAGCAGTGGAATAGGGACAGGGCTAAATCAGCCCCAGCATTTT
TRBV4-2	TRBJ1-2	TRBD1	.	CASATENRGSYGYTF	TGTGCCAGCGCGACCGAAAACAGGGGATCCTATGGCTACACCTTC
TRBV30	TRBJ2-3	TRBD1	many	CAWSPGQGNADTQYF	TGTGCCTGGAGCCCGGGACAGGGGAACGCAGATACGCAGTATTTT
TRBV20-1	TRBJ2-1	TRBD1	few	CSAGTVIEQFF	TGCAGTGCTGGGACAGTAATTGAGCAGTTCTTC